This T cell receptor beta chain was observed in a study of T cells in localized non-small cell lung cancer. General study results and limits: Sequence data derive from only one tumor region, so heterogeneity remains possible. The greatest T cell clonality was found in uninvolved adjacent lung (higher than in tumor). Turning up in adjacent lung were a median roughly 62 of the top 100 tumor clones. Higher adjacent-lung clonality was associated with shorter survival.

Of note for this clone: No antigen is known for it.

The CDR3 is 16 residues long. The trim removed 4 bases at V and 4 bases at J, leaving 8 bases unmatched. Germline loops: CDR1 MDHEN, CDR2 SYDVKM. Produced via immunoSEQ multiplex PCR; TCRdb's table is partial and in-frame only. The repertoire holds 20,000 to 25,000 clones, with approximately 92% as singletons. The sequenced sample was peripheral blood, obtained before any cancer treatment. This chain connects TRBV28 to TRBJ2-1; TRBD1 agrees at 9 bases. The TCR comes from a man between 40 and 70 years old with stage III squamous cell lung carcinoma. CDR3 sequence reads: CASSSGTGKRYNEQFF. The CDR3 DNA sequence: TGTGCCAGCAGTTCCGGGACAGGGAAGAGGTACAATGAGCAGTTCTTC.